A single sample is the source of the 15 T cell receptor beta chains below, sequenced in a study of identical twins. TCRdb re-called the 5' RACE reads with MiXCR, one entry per CDR3 protein. Among 690,000 or so distinct CDR3 sequences listed, around 6% were seen once. The sequenced sample was naive T cells sorted from blood. These TCRs come from a man aged 18 to 30 in good health.

This clonotype was picked up many times. CDR3 region: CASSDRWGTGGSNEQFF. The DNA for the CDR3 is TGTGCCAGCAGCGATAGGTGGGGGACAGGGGGCTCCAATGAGCAGTTCTTC. The chain links TRBV7-9 to TRBJ2-1; 12 positions match TRBD1. CDR3 size: 17 residues. The germline V gene has CDR1 SEHNR and CDR2 FQNEAQ (reference sequence). The ends lost 5 bases at V and 6 bases at J; junction bases unmatched: 11.

This clonotype has only a few counts. V and J are TRBV11-2 and TRBJ2-1, with 10 bases that match TRBD2. With 5 bases clipped from V and 6 bases from J, the junction kept 10 bases outside the gene matches. The CDR3 totals 16 residues. From germline, CDR1 is SGHAT and CDR2 FQNNGV. The CDR3 DNA sequence: TGTGCCAGCAGCCCAATAGCGGGAGGAAATGGCAATGAGCAGTTCTTC. Protein product: CASSPIAGGNGNEQFF.

This clonotype was seen ten or more times. V gene TRBV20-1 combines with J gene TRBJ2-1, with 9 nucleotides matching TRBD2. From germline, CDR1 is DFQATT and CDR2 SNEGSKA (reference sequence). The V and J ends lost 6 bases and 4 bases, in that order; junction bases with no gene match: 13. CDR3 length: 16 amino acids. The CDR3 spells CSARATSGSPYNEQFF. The CDR3 DNA reads TGCAGTGCGCGAGCGACTAGCGGTTCACCATACAATGAGCAGTTCTTC.

The V call is TRBV20-1, the J call TRBJ2-5, with TRBD2 identical over 11 bases. Germline CDR1 reads DFQATT; CDR2 reads SNEGSKA (reference sequence). The CDR3 loop spans 15 amino acids. With 3 bases clipped from V and 3 bases from J, the junction kept 6 bases outside the gene matches. The CDR3: CSARKPGLAEETQYF. The CDR3 DNA is TGCAGTGCTAGGAAGCCGGGACTAGCGGAAGAGACCCAGTACTTC.

The chain couples TRBV6-1 to TRBJ2-5; D not resolved. The germline V and J ends were trimmed by 9 bases and 5 bases, with 19 bases remaining between them. CDR1 is MNHNS and CDR2 is SASEGT in the germline V gene. The CDR3 covers 14 residues. The CDR3 sequence: CASSPPVPRETQYF. In DNA, the CDR3 is TGTGCCAGTTCTCCCCCCGTTCCCAGGGAGACCCAGTACTTC.

V gene TRBV27 combines with J gene TRBJ1-6; possible D gene TRBD1, 5 bases. Germline V lookup: CDR1 MNHEY, CDR2 SMNVEV (reference sequence). This CDR3 has 15 residues. Trimming pared 2 bases from V and 10 bases from J, leaving 15 bases between. The CDR3 DNA follows: TGTGCCAGCAGTTTAACGGGACGCCTTAAATCACCCCTCCACTTT. Encoded protein: CASSLTGRLKSPLHF.

This clonotype has ten or more counts. The V call is TRBV28, the J call TRBJ2-5; D gene uncertain. Germline CDR1 and CDR2: MDHEN and SYDVKM. CDR3 length equals 14 residues. Trimming removed 4 bases from V and 4 bases from J, with 13 bases in between. The CDR3 loop is CASSSPTTVETQYF. CDR3 nucleotides: TGTGCCAGCAGTTCACCGACAACGGTAGAGACCCAGTACTTC.

Many counts were recorded for this clonotype. The chain recombines TRBV27 with TRBJ1-1; D may be TRBD1 (5 bases). The CDR3 is 14 residues long. Per the germline V gene, CDR1 is MNHEY and CDR2 is SMNVEV (reference sequence). With 1 base removed from V and 9 bases from J, the gap between germline ends came to 15 bases. The CDR3 protein is CASSLWGVRSQAFF. CDR3 nucleotides: TGTGCCAGCAGTTTATGGGGGGTACGGTCGCAAGCTTTCTTT.

The chain joins TRBV11-2 to TRBJ2-1, with D possibly being TRBD1 (5 bases). Deletions cut 5 bases from V and 15 bases from J, with 17 bases between. CDR1 is SGHAT, CDR2 FQNNGV, per germline. CDR3 length: 12 residues. CDR3 amino acids: CASSPDTISRFF. The CDR3, as DNA: TGTGCCAGCAGCCCGGACACTATCAGCAGGTTCTTC.

The chain joins TRBV7-9 to TRBJ2-1; 14 bases line up with TRBD2. V gave up 5 bases and J gave up 6 bases; unmatched junction bases: 9. The CDR3 loop spans 17 amino acids. Per the germline V gene, CDR1 is SEHNR and CDR2 is FQNEAQ (reference sequence). CDR3: CASSPRLAGGPPNEQFF. In DNA, the CDR3 is TGTGCCAGCAGCCCCCGACTAGCGGGAGGGCCCCCCAATGAGCAGTTCTTC.

This clonotype was seen many times. The V call is TRBV20-1, the J call TRBJ2-3; D remains unclear. The V and J ends lost 8 bases and 1 base respectively, with 13 bases between them. The CDR3 consists of 13 residues. Germline CDR1 is DFQATT and CDR2 is SNEGSKA (reference sequence). CDR3 bases: TGCAGTTCCCTATTCCGGGGCACAGATACGCAGTATTTT. Residues: CSSLFRGTDTQYF.

This clonotype was detected many times. The chain couples TRBV29-1 to TRBJ2-5; 8 bases match TRBD2. The CDR3 consists of 17 residues. Germline lookup yields CDR1 SQVTM and CDR2 ANQGSEA. Germline trimming cut 6 bases from V and 4 bases from J; bases unmatched to any gene: 19. This chain's CDR3 is CSVRDTGTRNWRETQYF. The CDR3 region has the DNA TGCAGCGTGCGCGATACCGGGACTAGAAATTGGCGAGAGACCCAGTACTTC.

This clonotype was found many times. The J gene is TRBJ2-2, the V gene TRBV7-2, with D possibly being TRBD2 (6 bases). Germline V gene lookup returns CDR1 SGHTA and CDR2 FQGNSA. This CDR3 contains 14 residues. Trimming pared 0 bases from V and 6 bases from J, leaving 8 bases between. In DNA form, the CDR3 reads TGTGCCAGCAGCTTAGCTAGCGGAGCCGGGGAGCTGTTTTTT. Translating it yields CASSLASGAGELFF.

This clonotype was found many times. The chain employs TRBV29-1 and TRBJ2-7; D gene unclear. The V gene's germline CDR1 is SQVTM and CDR2 ANQGSEA. V shed 1 base and J shed 6 bases, with 4 bases lying between them. This CDR3 is built from 10 residues. CDR3 residues: CSVEVPEQYF. In nucleotides, the CDR3 is TGCAGCGTTGAAGTCCCCGAGCAGTACTTC.

This clonotype came up many times. The rearrangement links TRBV20-1 to TRBJ2-5; D gene uncertain. Germline V gene lookup returns CDR1 DFQATT and CDR2 SNEGSKA (reference sequence). Trimming took off 5 bases at V and 0 bases at J, with 10 bases between the two ends. The CDR3 extends over 13 amino acids. The CDR3 here is CSARLGNQETQYF. The CDR3 nucleotides read TGCAGTGCTCGCCTGGGCAACCAAGAGACCCAGTACTTC.